The 30 T cell receptor gamma chains below all came from one sample that was sequenced in a study of Vδ1+ human thymocytes. Study-wide results and caveats: Thymic TRG and TRD repertoires appeared highly polyclonal.

Extracted RNA was reverse transcribed into cDNA. CDR3 amplicons came from multiplex PCR with pooled V-gene forward and constant-region reverse primers. TCRdb fed the multiplex PCR reads into CATT to redo clone calling. Of about 36,000 gamma-chain clones listed, 20% were seen once; the top ten hold under 2%. For these TCRs, the target antigens are not known. Specimen: Vdelta1+ gamma-delta thymocytes from the thymus. Subset denoted: FACS-sorted CD3+ TCRalphabeta- TCRVdelta1+ TCRVdelta2- thymocytes. These receptors were taken from a girl under three years old who had congenital heart surgery.

This clone occurred a few times. The sample carries other DNA sequences with the same CDR3. The chain carries TRGV3 and TRGJ1 or TRGJ2. V shed 0 bases, J shed 12 bases, and the junction held 5 bases outside the gene matches. Per germline, CDR1 VTNTFY and CDR2 YDVSTARD (reference sequence). The CDR3 extends over 11 amino acids. The CDR3 nucleotides read TGTGCCACCTGGGACAGGCTTAGGAAACTCTTT. Protein sequence: CATWDRLRKLF.

With regard to this clone: Additional DNA sequences in this sample encode the identical CDR3. The chain links TRGV2 to TRGJ1 or TRGJ2. Trimming cost V 0 bases and J 5 bases; bases outside gene matches: 7. The CDR3 has 14 amino acids. Germline V gene data show CDR1 as EGSNGY and CDR2 as YDSYNSKV. In DNA form, the CDR3 reads TGTGCCACCTGGGACGGGCCAGAGGATTATAAGAAACTCTTT. As protein: CATWDGPEDYKKLF.

In its sample, this clone was seen a few times. The rearrangement uses TRGV9 and TRGJ1 or TRGJ2. The CDR3 is 14 residues long. Germline loops: CDR1 GITISATS, CDR2 ISYDGTV (reference sequence). V trimming: 0 bases; J trimming: 6 bases; junction bases outside the gene matches: 8. CDR3 sequence (DNA): TGTGCCTTGTGGGAGGTGCCGGTGGGTTATAAGAAACTCTTT. It translates to CALWEVPVGYKKLF.

With regard to this clone: The sample contains more than one DNA sequence encoding this CDR3. The rearrangement joins TRGV2 to TRGJP2. Germline CDR1 EGSNGY, CDR2 YDSYNSKV. CDR3 length: 16 residues. Trimming at V came to 0 bases and at J to 1 base, leaving 5 bases not matched to a gene. CDR3 region: CATWDGRGSSDWIKTF. DNA of the CDR3: TGTGCCACCTGGGACGGGCGAGGTAGTAGTGATTGGATCAAGACGTTT.

This chain connects TRGV2 to TRGJP2. CDR3 length equals 14 residues. Unmatched junction bases numbered 7, after V lost 4 bases and J lost 5 bases. Germline CDR1 is EGSNGY and CDR2 is YDSYNSKV. CDR3 DNA: TGTGCCACCTGGGAGAGGGAGAGTGATTGGATCAAGACGTTT. Protein sequence: CATWERESDWIKTF.

For this clone: A read error may account for a junction end that differs from germline. V is TRGV3 and J is TRGJ1 or TRGJ2. CDR1 VTNTFY and CDR2 YDVSTARD come from the germline V gene (reference sequence). The CDR3 consists of 14 residues. The CDR3 region has the DNA TGTGCCACCCGGGACAGCCCCCGAGAACATAAGAAACTCTTT. Protein product: CATRDSPREHKKLF.

V is TRGV3 and J is TRGJ1 or TRGJ2. CDR3 length equals 13 residues. Germline CDR1 and CDR2: VTNTFY and YDVSTARD (reference sequence). The ends lost 4 bases at V and 11 bases at J; junction bases unmatched: 14. The chain's CDR3 is CATWEEGYFEKLF. The CDR3 nucleotides are TGTGCCACCTGGGAAGAGGGATATTTTGAGAAACTCTTT.

The chain is built from TRGV4 and TRGJ1 or TRGJ2. V gave up 3 bases and J gave up 5 bases; unmatched junction bases: 10. The germline gives CDR1 EGSTGY, CDR2 YDSYTSSV. The CDR3 extends over 14 amino acids. CDR3 DNA sequence: TGTGCCACCTGGGATAAGGAAAGGAATTATAAGAAACTCTTT. Translation: CATWDKERNYKKLF.

This chain links TRGV4 with TRGJ1 or TRGJ2. The ends lost 2 bases at V and 1 base at J; junction bases unmatched: 17. CDR3 length equals 18 residues. CDR1 and CDR2 from the germline V gene are EGSTGY and YDSYTSSV. CDR3 DNA: TGTGCCACCTGGGATGTTCCGAAATCTCTACCAAATTATTATAAGAAACTCTTT. Translation: CATWDVPKSLPNYYKKLF.

V gene TRGV4 combines with J gene TRGJP2. From germline, CDR1 is EGSTGY and CDR2 YDSYTSSV. V trimming: 5 bases; J trimming: 11 bases; junction bases outside the gene matches: 11. CDR3 length: 13 amino acids. The CDR3: CATWAKRGWIKTF. CDR3 sequence (DNA): TGTGCCACCTGGGCCAAGAGGGGATGGATCAAGACGTTT.

A note on this clone: This same CDR3 is encoded by further DNA sequences in the sample. This chain links TRGV2 with TRGJP2. CDR1 EGSNGY and CDR2 YDSYNSKV come from the germline V gene. The CDR3 contains 15 residues. The V and J ends lost 0 bases and 5 bases, in that order; junction bases with no gene match: 6. Here the CDR3 reads CATWDGQRSDWIKTF. The CDR3 nucleotides read TGTGCCACCTGGGACGGGCAGCGGAGTGATTGGATCAAGACGTTT.

The genes are TRGV4 and TRGJ1 or TRGJ2. CDR1 EGSTGY and CDR2 YDSYTSSV come from the germline V gene. The V segment lost 6 bases and the J segment 8 bases; nucleotides outside the gene matches: 31. This CDR3 has 19 amino acids. CDR3: CATWSVCGRFTLYLHKKLF. CDR3 in DNA: TGTGCCACCTGGAGTGTTTGTGGGAGGTTCACCCTGTATTTACATAAGAAACTCTTT.

This clone appeared a few times. The chain has TRGV8 and TRGJP2. The V and J ends lost 1 base and 3 bases, in that order; junction bases with no gene match: 5. Germline assignment: CDR1 VENAVY and CDR2 YDSYNSRV. The CDR3 loop spans 15 amino acids. In nucleotides, the CDR3 is TGTGCCACCTGGGATAGAATCCGTAGTGATTGGATCAAGACGTTT. As protein: CATWDRIRSDWIKTF.

This chain uses TRGV9 with TRGJ1 or TRGJ2. CDR3 length: 12 amino acids. Germline trimming cut 2 bases from V and 15 bases from J; bases unmatched to any gene: 13. Germline V gene sequence: CDR1 GITISATS, CDR2 ISYDGTV (reference sequence). The CDR3 nucleotides are TGTGCCTTGTGGGAGGAACTTCCACTTGTACTCTTT. Its translation is CALWEELPLVLF.

The J gene is TRGJ1 or TRGJ2, the V gene TRGV3. Unmatched junction bases numbered 14, after V lost 0 bases and J lost 3 bases. The germline V gene encodes CDR1 VTNTFY and CDR2 YDVSTARD (reference sequence). The CDR3 runs 17 residues. The CDR3 loop is CATWDRQKSLLYYKKLF. DNA of the CDR3: TGTGCCACCTGGGACAGGCAAAAATCCCTCCTTTATTATAAGAAACTCTTT.

The chain employs TRGV4 and TRGJ1 or TRGJ2. CDR1 is EGSTGY, CDR2 YDSYTSSV, per germline. CDR3 length equals 10 residues. V lost 6 bases and J lost 7; bases outside the gene matches: 3. The CDR3 reads CATWTYKKLF. In DNA, the CDR3 is TGTGCCACCTGGACCTATAAGAAACTCTTT.

This clone was recorded a few times. A much larger clone is a single base away; this may be a read error. At the DNA level, this CDR3 is encoded by other sequences in the same sample as well. The chain carries TRGV3 and TRGJ1 or TRGJ2. CDR1 and CDR2 from the germline V gene are VTNTFY and YDVSTARD (reference sequence). Unmatched junction bases numbered 3, after V lost 0 bases and J lost 10 bases. This CDR3 has 11 amino acids. CDR3 protein: CATWDRRKKLF. The CDR3 DNA reads TGTGCCACCTGGGACAGGAGGAAGAAACTCTTT.

The chain carries TRGV3 and TRGJ1 or TRGJ2. The germline CDR1 and CDR2 sequences are VTNTFY and YDVSTARD (reference sequence). J was trimmed by 4 bases and V by 1 base; bases with no gene match: 7. The CDR3 loop spans 14 amino acids. CDR3 bases: TGTGCCACCTGGGACAGAATCAGATATTATAAGAAACTCTTT. Amino acid sequence: CATWDRIRYYKKLF.

This sequence joins TRGV9 and TRGJ1 or TRGJ2. The V segment lost 2 bases and the J segment 16 bases; nucleotides outside the gene matches: 17. Germline-derived CDR1 and CDR2 are GITISATS and ISYDGTV (reference sequence). This CDR3 contains 13 residues. This CDR3 is CALWEAQRPRNLF. CDR3 in DNA: TGTGCCTTGTGGGAGGCACAGAGGCCTAGGAATCTCTTT.

Remarks on this clone: This same CDR3 is encoded by further DNA sequences in the sample. This chain connects TRGV9 to TRGJ1 or TRGJ2. The trim removed 2 bases at V and 9 bases at J, leaving 4 bases unmatched. CDR3 length equals 11 residues. The germline V gene encodes CDR1 GITISATS and CDR2 ISYDGTV (reference sequence). CDR3 sequence: CALWEGLKKLF. The CDR3 region has the DNA TGTGCCTTGTGGGAGGGCCTTAAGAAACTCTTT.

As to this clone: Distinct nucleotide sequences in the sample also encode this CDR3. The rearrangement links TRGV4 to TRGJ1 or TRGJ2. The V segment lost 0 bases and the J segment 5 bases; nucleotides outside the gene matches: 4. The CDR3 length is 13 residues. In germline, CDR1 is EGSTGY, CDR2 YDSYTSSV. The CDR3 sequence: CATWDGRDYKKLF. CDR3 DNA sequence: TGTGCCACCTGGGATGGGCGGGATTATAAGAAACTCTTT.

The rearrangement uses TRGV8 and TRGJ1 or TRGJ2. There are 17 residues in the CDR3. Germline values: CDR1 VENAVY, CDR2 YDSYNSRV. The trim removed 1 base at V and 4 bases at J, leaving 16 bases unmatched. For the CDR3, the DNA is TGTGCCACCTGGGATAGCCTCGGGGGAAAGCCGTATTATAAGAAACTCTTT. It encodes CATWDSLGGKPYYKKLF.

This clone was detected a few times. The V and J genes are TRGV9 and TRGJ1 or TRGJ2. The ends lost 4 bases at V and 8 bases at J; junction bases unmatched: 11. Germline values: CDR1 GITISATS, CDR2 ISYDGTV (reference sequence). This CDR3 spans 13 amino acids. Here the CDR3 reads CALWDPQTNKKLF. CDR3 bases: TGTGCCTTGTGGGACCCGCAGACGAATAAGAAACTCTTT.

The chain employs TRGV3 and TRGJP2. From germline, CDR1 is VTNTFY and CDR2 YDVSTARD (reference sequence). The CDR3 contains 15 residues. The J segment lost 8 bases and the V segment lost 0 bases, leaving 9 bases of the junction unmatched. CDR3 sequence: CATWDRLGRDWIKTF. CDR3 in DNA: TGTGCCACCTGGGACAGGCTGGGGCGGGATTGGATCAAGACGTTT.

This clone was seen more than once but under ten times. This sample includes further DNA sequences coding for the same CDR3. The chain couples TRGV5 to TRGJ1 or TRGJ2. V was pared by 0 bases and J by 6 bases, with 5 bases of the junction left unmatched. The CDR3 contains 13 residues. Germline CDR1 VINAFY, CDR2 YDVSNSKD. CDR3 DNA sequence: TGTGCCACCTGGGACAGGCTATCTTATAAGAAACTCTTT. This sequence encodes CATWDRLSYKKLF.

In its sample, this clone was seen a few times. The J gene is TRGJ1 or TRGJ2, the V gene TRGV3. The germline CDR1 and CDR2 sequences are VTNTFY and YDVSTARD (reference sequence). The CDR3 totals 11 residues. V was clipped by 5 bases and J by 12 bases; unmatched bases: 10. CDR3 in DNA: TGTGCCACCTGGGGCCTCTTTCTGAAACTCTTT. Encoded protein: CATWGLFLKLF.

The chain uses TRGV4 and TRGJ1 or TRGJ2. V dropped 3 bases and J dropped 9; count of bases not matched to a gene: 5. The CDR3 has 11 residues. CDR1 is EGSTGY, CDR2 YDSYTSSV, per germline. CDR3 coding DNA: TGTGCCACCTGGGATCGGGTTAAGAAACTCTTT. This sequence encodes CATWDRVKKLF.

As to this clone: Other DNA sequences within the sample encode an identical CDR3. The chain uses TRGV4 and TRGJ1 or TRGJ2. J lost 3 bases, V lost 0 bases, and 5 bases had no gene match. Germline V gene lookup returns CDR1 EGSTGY and CDR2 YDSYTSSV. The CDR3 length is 14 residues. The CDR3 loop is CATWDGLGYYKKLF. In DNA form, the CDR3 reads TGTGCCACCTGGGATGGGCTCGGTTATTATAAGAAACTCTTT.

This clone has a handful of counts. The V call is TRGV2, the J call TRGJ1 or TRGJ2. Unmatched junction bases numbered 5, after V lost 5 bases and J lost 4 bases. Germline V gives CDR1 EGSNGY, CDR2 YDSYNSKV. This CDR3 contains 12 residues. The CDR3 nucleotides are TGTGCCACCTGGGTCAGCTATTATAAGAAACTCTTT. This encodes CATWVSYYKKLF.

The J gene is TRGJ1 or TRGJ2, the V gene TRGV2. CDR1 EGSNGY and CDR2 YDSYNSKV come from the germline V gene. V dropped 0 bases and J dropped 7; count of bases not matched to a gene: 6. CDR3 size: 13 residues. The CDR3 here is CATWDGYRYKKLF. In DNA, the CDR3 is TGTGCCACCTGGGACGGGTATCGCTATAAGAAACTCTTT.